These 7 T cell receptor beta chains came from one sample sequenced in a study of blood T cell repertoires in COVID-19 (dated by TCRdb to 2020 to 2021). Library preparation was by the immunoSEQ multiplex PCR assay. The table was pulled from immuneACCESS by TCRdb, which kept in-frame rearrangements only. Such tables lose some clones; where checked, under half of the loss comes from unresolved V genes, and the rest has no known cause. This sample lists roughly 11,000 clones; around 83% were detected once. Of the sample, around 5.6% is held by the ten largest clones. The sample taken for sequencing was peripheral blood. The origin of the receptors is a human donor in a cohort sampled during active COVID-19.

The chain couples TRBV5-6 to TRBJ2-7; 14 bases map to TRBD2. The CDR3 consists of 16 residues. Trimming at V came to 4 bases and at J to 6 bases, leaving 9 bases not matched to a gene. Germline V gene sequence: CDR1 SGHDT, CDR2 YYEEEE. The DNA of the CDR3 is TGTGCCAGCAGCGGGCCGGGACTAGCGGGAGTAAGCGAGCAGTACTTC. Amino acids: CASSGPGLAGVSEQYF.

J is TRBJ1-4 and V is TRBV27, with 10 bases lining up with TRBD1. This CDR3 comprises 15 residues. V gave up 1 base and J gave up 7 bases; unmatched junction bases: 3. CDR1 is MNHEY and CDR2 is SMNVEV in the germline V gene (reference sequence). The DNA for the CDR3 is TGTGCCAGCAGTTTATGGACAGGGGGGACTGAAAAACTGTTTTTT. Its translation is CASSLWTGGTEKLFF.

The rearrangement links TRBV7-6 to TRBJ2-4; D call uncertain. Trimming pared 5 bases from V and 4 bases from J, leaving 9 bases between. This CDR3 is 13 amino acids long. Germline lookup yields CDR1 SGHVS and CDR2 FNYEAQ. The CDR3 nucleotides are TGTGCCAGCAGCGCCCCCGGGAAAAACATTCAGTACTTC. Encoded protein: CASSAPGKNIQYF.

The chain carries TRBV7-6 and TRBJ1-6; D might be TRBD1 (5 bases). V lost 2 bases and J lost 6, with 11 bases in between. The germline V gene encodes CDR1 SGHVS and CDR2 FNYEAQ. The CDR3 loop spans 15 amino acids. CDR3 region: CASSLQGTINSPLHF. CDR3 sequence (DNA): TGTGCCAGCAGCTTACAGGGAACGATTAATTCACCCCTCCACTTT.

A few counts support this clone. DNA for the CDR3: TGTGCCAGCAGCCCTCGACTAGCCCCCTGGGAGACCCAGTACTTC. It yields the protein CASSPRLAPWETQYF. The rearrangement uses TRBV14 and TRBJ2-5, with 7 bases that match TRBD2. The junction had 10 bases not matched to a gene; V was cut back by 4 bases and J by 5 bases. Germline-derived CDR1 and CDR2 are SGHDN and FVKESK. This CDR3 has 15 residues.

In the case of this clone: The junction departs from germline at one end; a sequencing error may be responsible. The V gene is TRBV7-7, the J gene TRBJ2-3, with TRBD2 matching 8 bases. The CDR3 runs 16 residues. Germline CDR1 SSHAT, CDR2 FNYEAQ (reference sequence). In DNA form, the CDR3 reads TGTGCTAGCAGCTTAGGTGACGGGAGGGGCACAGATACGCAGTATTTT. It codes for CASSLGDGRGTDTQYF.

This chain links TRBV30 with TRBJ2-2; 9 bases match TRBD1. The germline gives CDR1 GTSNPN, CDR2 SVGIG (reference sequence). There are 12 residues in the CDR3. The trim removed 5 bases at V and 7 bases at J, leaving 2 bases unmatched. The CDR3 bases are TGTGCCTGGCGGACAGGGGTCGGGGAGCTGTTTTTT. Protein: CAWRTGVGELFF.